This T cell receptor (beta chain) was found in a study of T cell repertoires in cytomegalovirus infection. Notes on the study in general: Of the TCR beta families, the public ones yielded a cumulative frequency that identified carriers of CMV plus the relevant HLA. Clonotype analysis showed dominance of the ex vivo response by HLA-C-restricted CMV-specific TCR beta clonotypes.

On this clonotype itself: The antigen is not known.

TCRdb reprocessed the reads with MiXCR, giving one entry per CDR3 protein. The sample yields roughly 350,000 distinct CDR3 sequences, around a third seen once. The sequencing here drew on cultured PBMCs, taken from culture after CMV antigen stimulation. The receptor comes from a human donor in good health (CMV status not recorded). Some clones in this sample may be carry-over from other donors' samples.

For the CDR3, the DNA is TGTGCCAGCAGTGAAGTATGGGATCAGCCCCAGCATTTT. This codes for CASSEVWDQPQHF. The chain employs TRBV2 and TRBJ1-5; no definite D call. The V gene lost 1 base and the J gene lost 5 bases, with 6 bases spanning the gap. Germline loops: CDR1 SNHLY, CDR2 FYNNEI. The CDR3 totals 13 residues.